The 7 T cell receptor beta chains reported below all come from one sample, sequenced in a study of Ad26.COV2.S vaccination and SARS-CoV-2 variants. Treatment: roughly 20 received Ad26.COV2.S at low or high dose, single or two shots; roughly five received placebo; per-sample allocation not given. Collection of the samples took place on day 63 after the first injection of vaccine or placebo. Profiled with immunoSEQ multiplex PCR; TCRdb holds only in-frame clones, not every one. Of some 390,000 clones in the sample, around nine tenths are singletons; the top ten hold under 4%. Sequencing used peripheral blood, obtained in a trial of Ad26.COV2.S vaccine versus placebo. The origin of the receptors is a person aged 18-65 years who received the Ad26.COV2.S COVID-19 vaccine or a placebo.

The CDR3 is CATKTGINTEAFF. The CDR3 bases are TGTGCCACCAAGACAGGGATTAACACTGAAGCTTTCTTT. V gene TRBV14 combines with J gene TRBJ1-1, with 7 bases fitting TRBD1. V dropped 10 bases and J dropped 2; count of bases not matched to a gene: 7. The germline CDR1 and CDR2 sequences are SGHDN and FVKESK. The CDR3 has 13 amino acids.

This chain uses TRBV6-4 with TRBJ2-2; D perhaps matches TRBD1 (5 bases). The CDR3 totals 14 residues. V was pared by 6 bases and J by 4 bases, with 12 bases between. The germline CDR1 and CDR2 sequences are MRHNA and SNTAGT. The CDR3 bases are TGTGCCAGCAGAGAAGACAGATCCACCGGGGAGCTGTTTTTT. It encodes CASREDRSTGELFF.

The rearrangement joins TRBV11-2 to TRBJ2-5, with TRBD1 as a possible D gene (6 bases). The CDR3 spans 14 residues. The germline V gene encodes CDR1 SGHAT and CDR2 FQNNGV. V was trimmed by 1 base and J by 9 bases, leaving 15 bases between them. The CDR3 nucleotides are TGTGCCAGCAGCTTAGGCGGCACTCCAGGGGCCCAGTACTTC. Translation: CASSLGGTPGAQYF. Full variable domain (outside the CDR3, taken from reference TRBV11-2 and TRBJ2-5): EAGVAQSPRYKIIEKRQSVAFWCNPISGHATLYWYQQILGQGPKLLIQFQNNGVVDDSQLPKDRFSAERLKGVDSTLKIQPAKLEDSAVYLCASSLGGTPGAQYFGPGTRLLVL.

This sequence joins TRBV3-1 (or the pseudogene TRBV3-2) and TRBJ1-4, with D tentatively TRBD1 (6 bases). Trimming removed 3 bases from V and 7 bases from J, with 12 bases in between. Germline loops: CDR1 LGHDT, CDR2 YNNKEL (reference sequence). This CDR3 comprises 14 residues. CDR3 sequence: CASSQGAVIEKLFF. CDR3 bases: TGTGCCAGCAGCCAGGGGGCAGTTATTGAAAAACTGTTTTTT.

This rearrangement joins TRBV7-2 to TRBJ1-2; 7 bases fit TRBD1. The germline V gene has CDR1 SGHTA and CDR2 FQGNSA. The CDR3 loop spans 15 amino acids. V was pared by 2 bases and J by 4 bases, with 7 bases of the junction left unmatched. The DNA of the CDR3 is TGTGCCAGCAGCTTAAGGGTGGGACAGAGCTATGGCTACACCTTC. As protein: CASSLRVGQSYGYTF.

The CDR3 is CASSFGRGFEKLFF. DNA for the CDR3: TGCGCCAGCAGCTTCGGCAGGGGGTTTGAAAAACTGTTTTTT. This sequence joins TRBV5-1 and TRBJ1-4; 7 nucleotides line up with TRBD1. The trim removed 2 bases at V and 7 bases at J, leaving 5 bases unmatched. CDR3 length equals 14 residues. Germline CDR1 SGHRS, CDR2 YFSETQ. The whole variable domain, remainder taken from reference TRBV5-1 and TRBJ1-4, is KAGVTQTPRYLIKTRGQQVTLSCSPISGHRSVSWYQQTPGQGLQFLFEYFSETQRNKGNFPGRFSGRQFSNSRSEMNVSTLELGDSALYLCASSFGRGFEKLFFGSGTQLSVL.

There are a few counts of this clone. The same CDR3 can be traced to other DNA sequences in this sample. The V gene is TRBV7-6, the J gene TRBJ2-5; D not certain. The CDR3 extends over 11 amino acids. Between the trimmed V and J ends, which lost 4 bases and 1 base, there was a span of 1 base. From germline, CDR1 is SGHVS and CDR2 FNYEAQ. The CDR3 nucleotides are TGTGCCAGCAGCTCCCAAGAGACCCAGTACTTC. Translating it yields CASSSQETQYF.